Following are 10 T cell receptor beta chains from one sample sequenced in a study of B cell selection in AIRE deficiency. Sorted regulatory T cells were CD4-positive, CD25-high and CD127-low or negative. TCRdb's table, derived via immunoSEQ multiplex PCR, lists solely in-frame clones and lacks some. This table holds under 20,000 clones, about 93% found once. The sample was CD4+CD25+ Tregs sorted from PBMCs. The receptors here all came from a human donor in good health.

V gene TRBV11-2 combines with J gene TRBJ2-7; 8 nucleotides line up with TRBD1. This CDR3 is built from 15 residues. V lost 3 bases and J lost 0; bases outside the gene matches: 4. Germline CDR1 reads SGHAT; CDR2 reads FQNNGV. The CDR3 is CASSFGTGGSYEQYF. The CDR3 DNA sequence: TGTGCCAGCAGCTTCGGAACAGGGGGCTCCTACGAGCAGTACTTC. The whole variable domain, remainder taken from reference TRBV11-2 and TRBJ2-7, is EAGVAQSPRYKIIEKRQSVAFWCNPISGHATLYWYQQILGQGPKLLIQFQNNGVVDDSQLPKDRFSAERLKGVDSTLKIQPAKLEDSAVYLCASSFGTGGSYEQYFGPGTRLTVT.

The chain joins TRBV6-6 to TRBJ2-1; 7 nucleotides line up with TRBD2. The junction had 11 bases not matched to a gene; V was cut back by 2 bases and J by 7 bases. Germline loops: CDR1 MNHNY, CDR2 SVGAGI (reference sequence). The CDR3 is 16 residues long. In DNA form, the CDR3 reads TGTGCCAGCAGTTACCCTAGGGAGGGCCCAGGAAATGAGCAGTTCTTC. Its protein product is CASSYPREGPGNEQFF.

The sample holds a few counts of this clone. This chain joins TRBV10-3 and TRBJ2-2, with 12 bases matching TRBD1. CDR3 length: 18 residues. With V trimmed by 0 bases and J by 6 bases, 8 bases remained unmatched. The germline gives CDR1 ENHRY, CDR2 SYGVKD. The CDR3 is CAISESRGQGADSGELFF. DNA of the CDR3: TGTGCCATCAGTGAGTCGAGGGGACAGGGGGCAGATTCCGGGGAGCTGTTTTTT.

This chain uses TRBV6-6 with TRBJ1-1; no reliable D call. The CDR3 runs to 12 residues. Germline V CDR1 and CDR2: MNHNY, SVGAGI (reference sequence). Between the trimmed V and J ends, which lost 6 bases and 3 bases, there was a span of 8 bases. The CDR3 bases are TGTGCCAGCAGATATGGGGACACTGAAGCTTTCTTT. Protein product: CASRYGDTEAFF.

The sample holds a few counts of this clone. At one end the junction does not follow the germline gene, possibly because of a read error. V usage is TRBV7-7 and J usage is TRBJ2-7; D remains unclear. The CDR3 is 13 residues long. Looked up from germline, CDR1 is SSHAT and CDR2 is FNYEAQ (reference sequence). DNA of the CDR3: TGTGCTAGCAGCTTAGGTTTCTGGGACGAGCAGTACTTC. This gives the protein CASSLGFWDEQYF.

V is TRBV28 and J is TRBJ2-2; D is uncertain. Germline V gives CDR1 MDHEN, CDR2 SYDVKM. This CDR3 is built from 13 residues. CDR3 amino acids: CSAERANTGELFF. The CDR3 DNA sequence: TGTTCCGCTGAAAGGGCCAACACCGGGGAGCTGTTTTTT.

The CDR3 here is CASQPGPTMNTGELFF. The CDR3 bases are TGTGCCAGTCAACCGGGACCTACCATGAACACCGGGGAGCTGTTTTTT. The chain joins TRBV28 to TRBJ2-2; either TRBD1 or TRBD2 may fit D (5 bases each). Trimming took off 9 bases at V and 1 base at J, with 18 bases between the two ends. There are 16 residues in the CDR3. Germline CDR1 reads MDHEN; CDR2 reads SYDVKM.

CDR3 residues: CASSEDTSHYNEQFF. The CDR3 nucleotides read TGTGCCAGCAGTGAGGACACTTCGCACTACAATGAGCAGTTCTTC. The V and J genes are TRBV28 and TRBJ2-1; TRBD1 might be the D (5 bases). Per germline, CDR1 MDHEN and CDR2 SYDVKM. V gave up 5 bases and J gave up 3 bases, with 14 bases separating them. This CDR3 is 15 amino acids long.

This clone was picked up one time. The chain links TRBV4-1 to TRBJ2-5; a weak D match, TRBD2 (5 bases). The V gene's germline CDR1 is MGHRA and CDR2 YSYEKL. The V gene lost 4 bases and the J gene lost 1 base, with 7 bases spanning the gap. The CDR3 runs to 13 residues. The CDR3 is CASSLGVQETQYF. CDR3 DNA sequence: TGCGCCAGCAGCCTCGGGGTCCAAGAGACCCAGTACTTC.

V usage is TRBV4-1 and J usage is TRBJ2-3; perhaps TRBD2 as D (5 bases). The ends were cut back, 1 base at V and 4 bases at J, with 12 bases in the middle. CDR3 size: 15 residues. Germline CDR1 MGHRA, CDR2 YSYEKL. Here the CDR3 DNA reads TGCGCCAGCAGCCAAGCCAGGACGAGGGCAGATACGCAGTATTTT. Its protein product is CASSQARTRADTQYF.